This entry describes one T cell receptor beta chain. The sample belongs to a study of shared clonotypes between healthy human individuals. Here immunoSEQ multiplex PCR was the method, and the copy in TCRdb shows in-frame clones only, minus some. The table records roughly 2.2 million clones, 85% to 95% of them present only once. This CDR3 has 13 amino acids. Germline values: CDR1 SGDLS, CDR2 YYNGEE. V lost 7 bases and J lost 6; bases outside the gene matches: 10. V and J are TRBV9 and TRBJ2-7; TRBD2 aligns across 7 bases. The sample was naive CD4+ T cells from PBMCs. Stated subset: CD45RA+ positively selected. This TCR was sampled from a man younger than 35 in good health. Some clones in this sample may be carry-over from other donors' samples. The CDR3, as DNA: TGTGCCAGCGGTGGGGGAGGGCCTCTCGAGCAGTACTTC. Encoded protein: CASGGGGPLEQYF.